Listed here are 14 T cell receptor beta chains from one sample, sequenced in a study of blood T cell repertoires in COVID-19. Produced via immunoSEQ multiplex PCR; TCRdb's table is partial and in-frame only. The sample contains roughly 230,000 clones, almost 90% of which appear only once. Sequenced material: peripheral blood. Receptors originate from a woman in her fifties or sixties with COVID-19, enrolled during active disease.

This clone was seen only a few times. The chain carries TRBV19 and TRBJ2-7; TRBD1 aligns across 8 bases. Germline V gene data show CDR1 as LNHDA and CDR2 as SQIVND (reference sequence). The CDR3 extends over 14 amino acids. V dropped 5 bases and J dropped 3; count of bases not matched to a gene: 6. CDR3 region: CASSHRDRNYEQYF. The CDR3 DNA reads TGTGCCAGTAGTCACCGGGACAGGAACTACGAGCAGTACTTC.

The chain recombines TRBV6-1 with TRBJ1-1; 8 bases are a match to TRBD1. V dropped 2 bases and J dropped 10; count of bases not matched to a gene: 6. The CDR3 totals 13 residues. Germline-derived CDR1 and CDR2 are MNHNS and SASEGT. CDR3 sequence: CASSESRTGTAFF. The DNA of the CDR3 is TGTGCCAGCAGTGAATCCAGGACAGGGACAGCTTTCTTT.

V usage is TRBV6-2 or TRBV6-3 and J usage is TRBJ1-2; TRBD1 is a possible D gene (5 bases). Per germline, CDR1 MNHEY and CDR2 SVGEGT. The CDR3 has 15 residues. V was trimmed by 0 bases and J by 6 bases, leaving 14 bases between them. This CDR3 is CASSYSPGRRNGYTF. The CDR3 DNA sequence: TGTGCCAGCAGTTACTCGCCAGGGCGAAGAAATGGCTACACCTTC.

This chain joins TRBV6-1 and TRBJ2-5; D uncertain. CDR1 and CDR2 (germline): MNHNS, SASEGT. V was clipped by 5 bases and J by 10 bases, with 11 bases between them. The CDR3 runs 11 residues. In nucleotides, the CDR3 is TGTGCCAGCAGTCAATGGCCTGTCCAGTACTTC. Its protein product is CASSQWPVQYF.

J is TRBJ1-5 and V is TRBV30, with a possible D match to TRBD1 (6 bases). From germline, CDR1 is GTSNPN and CDR2 SVGIG (reference sequence). The ends were cut back, 2 bases at V and 6 bases at J, with 11 bases in the middle. This CDR3 region has 13 residues. The CDR3 nucleotides read TGTGCCTGGAGTCATAGGGGGTTTCAGCCCCAGCATTTT. It translates to CAWSHRGFQPQHF.

The V call is TRBV4-3, the J call TRBJ1-4, with TRBD1 identical over 7 bases. The CDR3 length is 15 residues. Looked up from germline, CDR1 is LGHNA and CDR2 is YSLEER. The trim removed 3 bases at V and 8 bases at J, leaving 9 bases unmatched. The CDR3 spells CASSQGDRVGEKLFF. CDR3 bases: TGCGCCAGCAGCCAGGGTGACAGGGTCGGGGAAAAACTGTTTTTT.

The rearrangement links TRBV5-4 to TRBJ1-2; the match to TRBD1 covers 7 bases. Germline V gene lookup returns CDR1 SGHNT and CDR2 YYREEE (reference sequence). V gave up 3 bases and J gave up 3 bases; unmatched junction bases: 5. This CDR3 contains 14 residues. The CDR3 reads CASSWGTAHYGYTF. CDR3 DNA sequence: TGTGCCAGCAGCTGGGGGACAGCCCACTATGGCTACACCTTC.

V gene TRBV18 combines with J gene TRBJ1-2; 10 positions agree with TRBD1. With 2 bases clipped from V and 7 bases from J, the junction kept 4 bases outside the gene matches. The CDR3 sequence is 14 residues long. The germline V gene has CDR1 KGHSH and CDR2 LQKENI. CDR3 in DNA: TGTGCCAGCTCACCAGACAGGGACAGGGGTGGCTACACCTTC. It translates to CASSPDRDRGGYTF.

The chain combines TRBV7-3 with TRBJ2-3, with 7 bases matching TRBD2. V lost 5 bases to trimming and J lost 3 bases; unmatched junction nucleotides: 14. There are 17 residues in the CDR3. Germline assignment: CDR1 SGHTA and CDR2 FQGTGA. The CDR3 nucleotides read TGTGCCAGCAGCATGAACGCCCGGGGGGTAAGGACAGATACGCAGTATTTT. This gives the protein CASSMNARGVRTDTQYF.

The chain combines TRBV5-4 with TRBJ2-1; perhaps TRBD2 as D (5 bases). The germline V and J ends were trimmed by 3 bases and 12 bases, with 16 bases remaining between them. The CDR3 loop spans 13 amino acids. Germline V gene sequence: CDR1 SGHNT, CDR2 YYREEE (reference sequence). The CDR3 loop is CASSSTDRAGQFF. The CDR3 bases are TGTGCCAGCAGCTCCACTGACCGCGCGGGGCAGTTCTTC.

This rearrangement joins TRBV5-6 to TRBJ2-5; D gene uncertain. Germline V gives CDR1 SGHDT, CDR2 YYEEEE. The ends were cut back, 2 bases at V and 2 bases at J, with 7 bases in the middle. This CDR3 has 13 amino acids. In nucleotides, the CDR3 is TGTGCCAGCAGCTTAGCTCGTCAAGAGACCCAGTACTTC. Translating it yields CASSLARQETQYF. The full variable domain, with the rest looked up from reference TRBV5-6 and TRBJ2-5, is DAGVTQSPTHLIKTRGQQVTLRCSPKSGHDTVSWYQQALGQGPQFIFQYYEEEERQRGNFPDRFSGHQFPNYSSELNVNALLLGDSALYLCASSLARQETQYFGPGTRLLVL.

This clone was seen many times. This chain joins TRBV9 and TRBJ2-3; tentative D call: TRBD2 (6 bases). The CDR3 totals 16 residues. V was clipped by 0 bases and J by 1 base, with 12 bases between them. CDR1 SGDLS and CDR2 YYNGEE come from the germline V gene. The DNA of the CDR3 is TGTGCCAGCAGCGTAGAAGGGAGGAGCGGCACAGATACGCAGTATTTT. This sequence encodes CASSVEGRSGTDTQYF. Full variable domain (missing parts from reference TRBV9 and TRBJ2-3): DSGVTQTPKHLITATGQRVTLRCSPRSGDLSVYWYQQSLDQGLQFLIQYYNGEERAKGNILERFSAQQFPDLHSELNLSSLELGDSALYFCASSVEGRSGTDTQYFGPGTRLTVL.

The chain employs TRBV7-8 and TRBJ2-2; D is unclear. Per germline, CDR1 SGHVS and CDR2 FQNEAQ. The CDR3 loop spans 13 amino acids. Trimming removed 5 bases from V and 4 bases from J, with 8 bases in between. For the CDR3, the DNA is TGTGCCAGCAGCCCTTACAGCACCGGGGAGCTGTTTTTT. Translated, it gives CASSPYSTGELFF.

The chain has TRBV7-2 and TRBJ1-4, with D possibly TRBD1 on 6 matching bases. The germline CDR1 and CDR2 sequences are SGHTA and FQGNSA. V lost 3 bases and J 8 bases, leaving 16 bases between the germline ends. The CDR3 has 15 amino acids. The CDR3 sequence: CASSFRGGPSEKLFF. CDR3 DNA: TGTGCCAGCAGCTTTCGCGGGGGGCCATCGGAAAAACTGTTTTTT.